This passage covers 8 T cell receptor beta chains from one sample sequenced in a study of blood T cell repertoires in COVID-19. The data were produced by immunoSEQ multiplex PCR, yet TCRdb's version contains in-frame clones alone and is incomplete. The top ten clones hold 1.5% to 2% of a sample with around 220,000 clones, over 80% of them seen once. Sequencing was performed on PBMCs or T cells enriched from blood (not recorded which). The origin of the receptors is a woman between 18 and 30 years old who had recovered from COVID-19.

The rearrangement joins TRBV29-1 to TRBJ2-7, with a weak D call TRBD1 (6 bases). Between the trimmed V and J ends, which lost 3 bases and 3 bases, there was a span of 18 bases. Germline assignment: CDR1 SQVTM and CDR2 ANQGSEA. The CDR3 is 15 residues long. The CDR3 nucleotides are TGCAGCGTTGAGAGGGCCGGGACACTTAGCTACGAGCAGTACTTC. Protein: CSVERAGTLSYEQYF.

The genes are TRBV6-2 or TRBV6-3 and TRBJ1-1, with D perhaps matching TRBD1 (6 bases). Deletions cut 2 bases from V and 3 bases from J, with 13 bases between. Germline V gene sequence: CDR1 MNHEY, CDR2 SVGEGT. The CDR3 spans 15 residues. The CDR3 coding sequence is TGTGCCAGCAGTTACACTCAGGGGCGGGACACTGAAGCTTTCTTT. Protein product: CASSYTQGRDTEAFF.

V gene TRBV18 combines with J gene TRBJ1-4; D not resolved. The CDR3 contains 14 residues. The germline V and J ends were trimmed by 2 bases and 10 bases, with 14 bases remaining between them. From germline, CDR1 is KGHSH and CDR2 LQKENI. CDR3 nucleotide sequence: TGTGCCAGCTCACCATACGAGAACCGGGGAAAACTGTTTTTT. It codes for CASSPYENRGKLFF. Full variable domain (rest looked up from reference TRBV18 and TRBJ1-4): NAGVMQNPRHLVRRRGQEARLRCSPMKGHSHVYWYRQLPEEGLKFMVYLQKENIIDESGMPKERFSAEFPKEGPSILRIQQVVRGDSAAYFCASSPYENRGKLFFGSGTQLSVL.

The V and J genes are TRBV19 and TRBJ1-4; a weak D match, TRBD1 (6 bases). Germline-derived CDR1 and CDR2 are LNHDA and SQIVND (reference sequence). The CDR3 spans 14 residues. V was shortened by 5 bases and J by 2 bases, with 9 bases between the two germline ends. DNA for the CDR3: TGTGCCAGTAGTTCTACAGGGACTAATGAAAAACTGTTTTTT. It codes for CASSSTGTNEKLFF.

The chain links TRBV2 to TRBJ1-1; no clear D. Per the germline V gene, CDR1 is SNHLY and CDR2 is FYNNEI. Trimming shortened V by 4 bases and J by 4 bases, and 16 bases separated the two germline ends. The CDR3 runs 15 residues. The CDR3 DNA reads TGTGCCAGCAGTGGTAGAAGCTACCAGGCCACTGAAGCTTTCTTT. Encoded protein: CASSGRSYQATEAFF.

This chain uses TRBV4-3 with TRBJ2-3, with D perhaps matching TRBD2 (6 bases). CDR1 and CDR2 from the germline V gene are LGHNA and YSLEER. Trimming removed 0 bases at V and 2 bases at J, with 24 bases between. The CDR3 is 20 amino acids. The CDR3 DNA reads as TGCGCCAGCAGCCAAGAATTTGTTATTGAACGGCGGGGAGACACAGATACGCAGTATTTT. Protein product: CASSQEFVIERRGDTDTQYF.

The rearrangement joins TRBV4-2 to TRBJ2-2, with TRBD1 matching over 7 bases. The CDR3 totals 15 residues. V shed 0 bases, J shed 5 bases, and the junction held 3 bases outside the gene matches. The germline V gene has CDR1 LGHNA and CDR2 YNFKEQ. The DNA of the CDR3 is TGTGCCAGCAGCCAAGAGGGCAGGGGGACCGGGGAGCTGTTTTTT. Translated: CASSQEGRGTGELFF.

This chain connects TRBV27 to TRBJ1-1; TRBD1 matches 7 bases. Germline V lookup: CDR1 MNHEY, CDR2 SMNVEV (reference sequence). The CDR3 extends over 14 amino acids. V was pared by 3 bases and J by 2 bases, with 3 bases of the junction left unmatched. The CDR3 DNA reads as TGTGCCAGCAGTTTCGGACAGGCCAACACTGAAGCTTTCTTT. It codes for CASSFGQANTEAFF.